The 11 T cell receptor beta chains listed next were all sequenced from one sample in a study of T cell repertoires in cytomegalovirus infection (dated by TCRdb to the late 2010s). The run used an Illumina HiSeq 1500. The public reads were reprocessed in TCRdb via fastp at Q25 and MiXCR, keeping in-frame beta chains. All rows with the same CDR3 protein become a single entry with the most common DNA and genes. In this sample the table shows about 260,000 distinct CDR3 sequences, about 13% of which occur a single time. The ten top clones hold around 8.7% of the sample. The sample consisted of PBMCs. The receptor set was obtained from a human donor in good health (CMV status not recorded). Some clones in this sample may be carry-over from other donors' samples.

The chain links TRBV12-5 to TRBJ1-6; TRBD1 matches 8 bases. V lost 6 bases, J lost 10 bases, and 8 bases stayed unmatched. Germline V gives CDR1 LGHNT, CDR2 FRNRAP. The CDR3 runs to 14 residues. The CDR3 DNA follows: TGTGCTAGTGGCAGCGGACAGGGCCAGTCACCCCTCCACTTT. It is translated as CASGSGQGQSPLHF.

The rearrangement uses TRBV19 and TRBJ2-1; 8 bases agree with TRBD2. Looked up from germline, CDR1 is LNHDA and CDR2 is SQIVND (reference sequence). V shed 5 bases, J shed 10 bases, and the junction held 10 bases outside the gene matches. The CDR3 is made up of 14 amino acids. The CDR3 nucleotides are TGTGCCAGTAGTGCCGGTAGCGGGGTGGGAGAGCAGTTCTTC. Translating gives CASSAGSGVGEQFF.

This clonotype was seen ten or more times. The chain is built from TRBV10-3 and TRBJ1-1, with D perhaps TRBD1 (6 bases). The germline gives CDR1 ENHRY, CDR2 SYGVKD. The length of the CDR3 is 13 residues. V shed 10 bases and J shed 3 bases, with 15 bases lying between them. The DNA of the CDR3 is TGTGCCACAAAGACAGGTCTGGACACTGAAGCTTTCTTT. This gives the protein CATKTGLDTEAFF.

The gene calls are TRBV14 and TRBJ2-1, with D possibly TRBD1 on 5 matching bases. The CDR3 consists of 18 residues. Germline V CDR1 and CDR2: SGHDN, FVKESK. Trimming took 0 bases from V and 4 from J, leaving 19 bases between them. The CDR3 reads CASSQDLLGQGNYNEQFF. The CDR3 DNA follows: TGTGCCAGCAGCCAAGATCTTCTTGGTCAGGGAAATTACAATGAGCAGTTCTTC.

This clonotype was found many times. This chain connects TRBV28 to TRBJ2-1, with 12 bases matching TRBD2. J gave up 7 bases and V 7 bases, and 2 bases lay outside the gene matches. Germline CDR1 and CDR2: MDHEN and SYDVKM. This CDR3 region has 13 residues. CDR3 region: CASTSGRVNEQFF. CDR3 nucleotides: TGTGCCAGCACTAGCGGGAGGGTAAATGAGCAGTTCTTC. Full variable domain (outside the CDR3, taken from reference TRBV28 and TRBJ2-1): DVKVTQSSRYLVKRTGEKVFLECVQDMDHENMFWYRQDPGLGLRLIYFSYDVKMKEKGDIPEGYSVSREKKERFSLILESASTNQTSMYLCASTSGRVNEQFFGPGTRLTVL.

The rearrangement uses TRBV2 and TRBJ1-4; the D is unclear. Germline loops: CDR1 SNHLY, CDR2 FYNNEI. V was trimmed by 2 bases and J by 6 bases, leaving 13 bases between them. The CDR3 totals 15 residues. The CDR3 protein is CASSEPQHRDEKLFF. In DNA form, the CDR3 reads TGTGCCAGCAGTGAACCCCAGCATAGAGATGAAAAACTGTTTTTT.

There are many counts of this clonotype. The chain joins TRBV19 to TRBJ1-1; 8 bases match TRBD1. The CDR3 has 14 amino acids. J lost 6 bases, V lost 7 bases, and 10 bases had no gene match. Germline assignment: CDR1 LNHDA and CDR2 SQIVND (reference sequence). CDR3 coding DNA: TGTGCCAGTATTAGTGACAGGGGAATCCCTGAAGCTTTCTTT. It is translated as CASISDRGIPEAFF.

This clonotype was found many times. The chain employs TRBV7-2 and TRBJ2-7; 11 nucleotides agree with TRBD2. Trimming removed 4 bases from V and 4 bases from J; junction bases left unmatched: 6. Germline assignment: CDR1 SGHTA and CDR2 FQGNSA. The CDR3 spans 15 residues. CDR3 bases: TGTGCCAGCAGCTCGGTAGCGGGAGGGCCGTACGAGCAGTACTTC. It is translated as CASSSVAGGPYEQYF.

This clonotype was seen at least ten times. The chain employs TRBV12-3 or TRBV12-4 and TRBJ2-2, with D perhaps matching TRBD2 (6 bases). This CDR3 is built from 16 residues. The V gene lost 3 bases and the J gene lost 5 bases, with 16 bases spanning the gap. The CDR3 bases are TGTGCCAGCAGTTTTCAGTGGCAGGGAGGAACCGGGGAGCTGTTTTTT. It translates to CASSFQWQGGTGELFF.

The V and J genes are TRBV9 and TRBJ2-1; the match to TRBD2 covers 9 bases. This CDR3 is 14 amino acids long. Germline V CDR1 and CDR2: SGDLS, YYNGEE. Germline trimming cut 3 bases from V and 8 bases from J; bases unmatched to any gene: 6. The chain's CDR3 is CASSGSGSRDEQFF. DNA of the CDR3: TGTGCCAGCAGCGGTAGCGGGAGTAGGGATGAGCAGTTCTTC. The whole variable domain, remainder taken from reference TRBV9 and TRBJ2-1, is DSGVTQTPKHLITATGQRVTLRCSPRSGDLSVYWYQQSLDQGLQFLIQYYNGEERAKGNILERFSAQQFPDLHSELNLSSLELGDSALYFCASSGSGSRDEQFFGPGTRLTVL.

This clonotype was detected only a few times. The DNA of the CDR3 is TGCAGTGCTAGAGAAGGGGGGAGAGGACAAGAGACCCAGTACTTC. Amino acid sequence: CSAREGGRGQETQYF. V and J are TRBV20-1 and TRBJ2-5; D might be TRBD1 or TRBD2, each matching 6 bases. Germline lookup yields CDR1 DFQATT and CDR2 SNEGSKA (reference sequence). The V end was cut by 0 bases, the J end by 2 bases, with 13 bases between. CDR3 length equals 15 residues.